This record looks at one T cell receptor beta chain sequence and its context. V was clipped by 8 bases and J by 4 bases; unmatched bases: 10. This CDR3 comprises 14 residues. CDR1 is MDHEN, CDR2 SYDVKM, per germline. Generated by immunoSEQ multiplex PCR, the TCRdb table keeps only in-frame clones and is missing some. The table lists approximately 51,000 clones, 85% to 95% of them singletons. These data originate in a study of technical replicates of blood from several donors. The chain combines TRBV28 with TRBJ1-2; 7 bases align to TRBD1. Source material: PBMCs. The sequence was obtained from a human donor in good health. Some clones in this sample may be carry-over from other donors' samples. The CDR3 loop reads CASFFPGGTYGYTF. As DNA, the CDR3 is TGTGCCAGCTTTTTCCCAGGGGGTACCTATGGCTACACCTTC.